A single T cell receptor beta chain is shown here with its context. This specimen comes from a study of blood T cell repertoires in COVID-19. Study at large: From the United States, Italy and Spain came samples of acute and convalescent COVID-19. The cDNA or gDNA used as material had been derived from T cells, B-cell-depleted T cells, or PBMCs.

The CDR3 covers 16 residues. Looked up from germline, CDR1 is SGHNT and CDR2 is YYREEE (reference sequence). V lost 2 bases to trimming and J lost 4 bases; unmatched junction nucleotides: 5. Original handling: Reference gene primer amplification yielded estimated nucleated cell counts. TCRdb's table, derived via immunoSEQ multiplex PCR, lists solely in-frame clones and lacks some. D and trimming come from the DNA, and the V and J calls and clone size come from that table. The sample records roughly 180,000 clones, roughly 80% being singletons. The genes are TRBV5-4 and TRBJ2-3, with 12 bases lining up with TRBD2. Sequenced material: peripheral blood. The clonotype originates from a woman in her thirties or forties with COVID-19, enrolled during active disease. DNA of the CDR3: TGTGCCAGCAGCTTCGCTAGCGGGAGGGCCCCAGATACGCAGTATTTT. Encoded protein: CASSFASGRAPDTQYF.